This TCR beta chain was sequenced in a study of blood T cell repertoires in COVID-19. The CDR3 consists of 15 residues. Trimming stripped 1 base from V and 3 bases from J, with 10 bases between. Germline V gives CDR1 LGHDT, CDR2 YNNKEL (reference sequence). Libraries were prepared by immunoSEQ multiplex PCR; TCRdb keeps only in-frame clonotypes and omits some of them. The table shows some 140,000 clones, with 80% to 85% occurring only once. The specimen sequenced was PBMCs or T cells enriched from blood (not recorded which). The source is a man aged 40-49 years with acute COVID-19. V and J are TRBV3-1 (or the pseudogene TRBV3-2) and TRBJ1-3; D uncertain. CDR3 bases: TGTGCCAGCAGCCAAGCCCCAGGATATGGAAACACCATATATTTT. It is translated as CASSQAPGYGNTIYF.